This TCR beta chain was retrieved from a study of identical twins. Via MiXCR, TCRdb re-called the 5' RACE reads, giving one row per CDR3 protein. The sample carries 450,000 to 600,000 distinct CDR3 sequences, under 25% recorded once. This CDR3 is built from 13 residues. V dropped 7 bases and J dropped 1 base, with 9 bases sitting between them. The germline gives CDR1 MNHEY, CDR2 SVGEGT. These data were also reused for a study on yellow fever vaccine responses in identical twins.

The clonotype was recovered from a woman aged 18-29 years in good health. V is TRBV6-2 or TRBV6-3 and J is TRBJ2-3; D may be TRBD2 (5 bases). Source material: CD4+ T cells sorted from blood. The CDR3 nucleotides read TGTGCCAGCATGGGAGTTGGCACAGATACGCAGTATTTT. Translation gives CASMGVGTDTQYF.